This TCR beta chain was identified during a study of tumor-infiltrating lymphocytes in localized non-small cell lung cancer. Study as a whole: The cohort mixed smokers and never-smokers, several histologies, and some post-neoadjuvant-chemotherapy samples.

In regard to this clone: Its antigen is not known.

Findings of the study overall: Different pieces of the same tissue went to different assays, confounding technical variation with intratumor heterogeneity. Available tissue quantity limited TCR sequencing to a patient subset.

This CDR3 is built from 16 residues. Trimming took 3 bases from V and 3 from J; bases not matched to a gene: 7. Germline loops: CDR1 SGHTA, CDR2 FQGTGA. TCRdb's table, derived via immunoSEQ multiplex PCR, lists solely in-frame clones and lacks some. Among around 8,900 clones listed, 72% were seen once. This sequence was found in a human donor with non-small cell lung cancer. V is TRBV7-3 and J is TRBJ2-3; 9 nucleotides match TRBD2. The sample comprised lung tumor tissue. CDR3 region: CASSFGKAGGTDTQYF. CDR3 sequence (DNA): TGTGCCAGCAGCTTCGGTAAAGCGGGAGGAACAGATACGCAGTATTTT.